This TCR beta chain was identified in a study of identical twins. Overall study findings and caveats: It was possible that invariant MAIT and iNKT cells partly confounded the zero-insertion analyses.

V was cut by 3 bases and J by 1 base, with 13 bases left in between. The CDR3 sequence is 15 residues long. Per germline, CDR1 SGHRS and CDR2 YFSETQ. TCRdb ran MiXCR on the 5' RACE reads and lists one entry per CDR3 protein. The sample yields a few hundred thousand distinct CDR3 sequences, about 10% seen once. The table lists this clonotype with a few counts. Its antigen is as yet unknown. The chain combines TRBV5-1 with TRBJ1-1; the D gene is possibly TRBD1 (6 bases). The sample taken for sequencing was memory T cells sorted from blood. This receptor was identified in a man aged 50 to 60 in good health. The CDR3 spells CASSSRGDSNTEAFF. In nucleotides, the CDR3 is TGCGCCAGCAGCTCCAGGGGCGACTCGAACACTGAAGCTTTCTTT.